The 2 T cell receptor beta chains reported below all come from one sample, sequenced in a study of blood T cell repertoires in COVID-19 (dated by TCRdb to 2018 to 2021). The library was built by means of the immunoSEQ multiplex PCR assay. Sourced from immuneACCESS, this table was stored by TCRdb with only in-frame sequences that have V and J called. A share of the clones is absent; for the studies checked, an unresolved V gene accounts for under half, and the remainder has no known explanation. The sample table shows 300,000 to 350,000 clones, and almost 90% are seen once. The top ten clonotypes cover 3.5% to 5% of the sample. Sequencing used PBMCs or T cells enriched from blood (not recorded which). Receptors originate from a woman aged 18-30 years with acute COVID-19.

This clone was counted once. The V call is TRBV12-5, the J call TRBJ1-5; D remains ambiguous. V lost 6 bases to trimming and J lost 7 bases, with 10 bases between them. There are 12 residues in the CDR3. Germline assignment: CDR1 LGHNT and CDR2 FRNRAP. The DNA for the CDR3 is TGTGCTAGTGGCCTAGGAGGGCAGCCCCAGCATTTT. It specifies CASGLGGQPQHF.

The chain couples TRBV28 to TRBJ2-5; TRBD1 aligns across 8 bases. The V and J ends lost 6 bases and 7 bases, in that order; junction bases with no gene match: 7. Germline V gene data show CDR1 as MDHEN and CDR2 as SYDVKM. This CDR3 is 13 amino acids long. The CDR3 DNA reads TGTGCCAGCAGATCGACAGGGGTGGGGACCCAGTACTTC. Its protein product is CASRSTGVGTQYF.